The rows below give T cell receptor beta chains drawn from one sample of a study of shared clonotypes between healthy human individuals. Data came from immunoSEQ multiplex PCR; TCRdb stores just in-frame clones and leaves some out. Seen here are roughly 570,000 clones, roughly 98% observed once, and the top ten hold 0.3%. Sample: naive CD8+ T cells sorted from blood. The receptors originated from a man aged 30-40 years in good health. Both conserved end residues are part of each CDR3. A D gene is named only where the DNA matches it firmly. Size is stated for part of the rows, as once, few or many counts, or as a class when the clone is expanded.

D	V	J	size	DNA	CDR3
NA	TRBV27	TRBJ2-7	NA	TGTGCCAGCAGTCCCGGGACCCCGACTCGGGAGCAGTACTTC	CASSPGTPTREQYF
NA	TRBV15	TRBJ1-4	NA	TGTGCCACCAGCAGACTCCGGGCGGGAGTTGAAAAACTGTTTTTT	CATSRLRAGVEKLFF
TRBD1	TRBV11-2	TRBJ2-1	NA	TGTGCCAGCAGTTCATTTTCGACAGGGGCTGGGGATGAGCAGTTCTTC	CASSSFSTGAGDEQFF
NA	TRBV6-5	TRBJ1-2	NA	TGTGCCAGCAGAACCGGGGGAGGCTATGGCTACACCTTC	CASRTGGGYGYTF
NA	TRBV2	TRBJ2-1	NA	TGTGCCAGCAGCCAGTACATCAATGAGCAGTTCTTC	CASSQYINEQFF
TRBD1	TRBV30	TRBJ2-3	NA	TGTGCCTGGGATCAGGGGGTTTCAGATACGCAGTATTTT	CAWDQGVSDTQYF
NA	TRBV19	TRBJ1-1	NA	TGTGCCAGTAGTATGGGCCAGGGAATGGAAGCTTTCTTT	CASSMGQGMEAFF
TRBD2	TRBV7-8	TRBJ2-1	NA	TGTGCCAGCAGGCGGAGCGGGAGCGTGCCCGGTGAGCAGTTCTTC	CASRRSGSVPGEQFF
NA	TRBV6-5	TRBJ1-2	NA	TGTGCCAGCAGTCCAGGAAGAGCTAACTATGGCTACACCTTC	CASSPGRANYGYTF
NA	TRBV11-2	TRBJ1-5	NA	TGTGCCAGCAGCTTAGATGGGTCCCTCAATCAGCCCCAGCATTTT	CASSLDGSLNQPQHF
NA	TRBV27	TRBJ2-1	NA	TGTGCCAGCAGTCCGGGGGACGGGAGACGCGAGCAGTTCTTC	CASSPGDGRREQFF
TRBD1	TRBV7-9	TRBJ2-7	NA	TGTGCCAGCAGCCCCAGACAGGGAGCTTATTACGAGCAGTACTTC	CASSPRQGAYYEQYF
TRBD2	TRBV4-1	TRBJ2-2	NA	TGCGCCAGCAGCTCGACCCTAGCGGGAGAGAACACCGGGGAGCTGTTTTTT	CASSSTLAGENTGELFF
NA	TRBV9	TRBJ2-2	NA	TGTGCCAGCAGCGGACGACATACTGGGTACACCGGGGAGCTGTTTTTT	CASSGRHTGYTGELFF
NA	TRBV21-1	TRBJ2-1	NA	TGTGCCAGCAGCAAAGGGATTTCCTACAATGAGCAGTTCTTC	CASSKGISYNEQFF
NA	TRBV5-6	TRBJ2-2	NA	TGTGCCAGCAGCTTGGCCTTGGACACCGGGGAGCTGTTTTTT	CASSLALDTGELFF
TRBD2	TRBV27	TRBJ2-7	NA	TGTGCCAGCAGTTTAGCGGGAGCCCCCGGCGAGCAGTACTTC	CASSLAGAPGEQYF
NA	TRBV2	TRBJ1-1	NA	TGTGCCAGCCCGGGGTTCGGCACTGAAGCTTTCTTT	CASPGFGTEAFF
NA	TRBV7-9	TRBJ2-1	NA	TGTGCCAGCAGCGCAAAGAGCTATGACTCCTACAATGAGCAGTTCTTC	CASSAKSYDSYNEQFF
NA	TRBV21-1	TRBJ2-1	once	TGTGCCAGCAGCAAACGTGGGGCCATAGACATCGAGGGCAATGAGCAGTTCTTC	CASSKRGAIDIEGNEQFF
TRBD1	TRBV6-1	TRBJ2-5	NA	TGTGCCAGCTCCCCTTGGACAGGGTGGGAGACCCAGTACTTC	CASSPWTGWETQYF
NA	TRBV5-6	TRBJ2-1	NA	TGTGCCAGCAGCCGCGGGTCCTACAATGAGCAGTTCTTC	CASSRGSYNEQFF
NA	TRBV5-5	TRBJ2-7	once	TGTGCCAGCAGCTTGGGGACGACCTACGAGCAGTACTTC	CASSLGTTYEQYF
TRBD2	TRBV11-2	TRBJ2-7	NA	TGTGCCAGCAGCCCCGTGGTAGCGGGTGCCGCCTACGAGCAGTACTTC	CASSPVVAGAAYEQYF
NA	TRBV28	TRBJ1-5	NA	TGTGCCAGCAGTTATGAGGGGGGCTTCGGCAATCAGCCCCAGCATTTT	CASSYEGGFGNQPQHF
NA	TRBV9	TRBJ2-2	NA	TGTGCCAGCAGCGTAAGGACCGGGGAGCTGTTTTTT	CASSVRTGELFF
NA	TRBV25-1	TRBJ2-1	NA	TGTGCCAGCAGCGAATTAGGTGGTGAGCAGTTCTTC	CASSELGGEQFF
TRBD1	TRBV11-2	TRBJ2-2	NA	TGTGCCAGCAGCCATTGGGACAGGAAAAACACCGGGGAGCTGTTTTTT	CASSHWDRKNTGELFF
NA	TRBV15	TRBJ1-2	NA	TGTGCCACCAGCAGAGATACAGCTAACTATGGCTACACCTTC	CATSRDTANYGYTF
NA	TRBV25-1	TRBJ1-1	NA	TGTGCCAGCAGTGAGCAGTGGAGGAACACTGAAGCTTTCTTT	CASSEQWRNTEAFF
TRBD1	TRBV7-9	TRBJ2-7	NA	TGTGCCAGCAGCGCGACAGGGGGTGAGCAGTACTTC	CASSATGGEQYF
TRBD2	TRBV7-6	TRBJ2-7	NA	TGTGCCAGCAGCTCAACTAGCGAAATCGGCTACGAGCAGTACTTC	CASSSTSEIGYEQYF
NA	TRBV2	TRBJ2-7	NA	TGTGCCAGCAGTGAAGTAGCTGAGTCGAGCTCCTACGAGCAGTACTTC	CASSEVAESSSYEQYF
NA	TRBV9	TRBJ2-7	NA	TGTGCCAGCAGCGTAGAGGGCATAGCTAGCGAGCAGTACTTC	CASSVEGIASEQYF
TRBD2	TRBV9	TRBJ2-7	NA	TGTGCCAGCAGCGCTGGGACTAGCGGTACCTACGAGCAGTACTTC	CASSAGTSGTYEQYF
NA	TRBV29-1	TRBJ2-5	NA	TGCAGCGCTGAAGGGGGGGACAGAGCTAAAGAGACCCAGTACTTC	CSAEGGDRAKETQYF
NA	TRBV7-8	TRBJ2-3	NA	TGTGCCAGCAGCTTCCCCATCTGGGAGTGGGGCACAGATACGCAGTATTTT	CASSFPIWEWGTDTQYF
TRBD2	TRBV27	TRBJ2-3	NA	TGTGCCAGCACCCCGGGAGGGGGGGCAGATACGCAGTATTTT	CASTPGGGADTQYF
NA	TRBV13	TRBJ2-1	NA	TGTGCCAGCAGCTCTTCGGAGGGAAGCTCCTACAATGAGCAGTTCTTC	CASSSSEGSSYNEQFF
NA	TRBV7-9	TRBJ2-7	NA	TGTGCCAGCAGCTTAGTTCGGGACACAGGCTACGAGCAGTACTTC	CASSLVRDTGYEQYF
NA	TRBV7-9	TRBJ2-1	NA	TGTGCCAGCAGCATACCGGAGGGCCCAAATGAGCAGTTCTTC	CASSIPEGPNEQFF
NA	TRBV5-4	TRBJ2-3	NA	TGTGCGATGGGACAAGACACAGATACGCAGTATTTT	CAMGQDTDTQYF